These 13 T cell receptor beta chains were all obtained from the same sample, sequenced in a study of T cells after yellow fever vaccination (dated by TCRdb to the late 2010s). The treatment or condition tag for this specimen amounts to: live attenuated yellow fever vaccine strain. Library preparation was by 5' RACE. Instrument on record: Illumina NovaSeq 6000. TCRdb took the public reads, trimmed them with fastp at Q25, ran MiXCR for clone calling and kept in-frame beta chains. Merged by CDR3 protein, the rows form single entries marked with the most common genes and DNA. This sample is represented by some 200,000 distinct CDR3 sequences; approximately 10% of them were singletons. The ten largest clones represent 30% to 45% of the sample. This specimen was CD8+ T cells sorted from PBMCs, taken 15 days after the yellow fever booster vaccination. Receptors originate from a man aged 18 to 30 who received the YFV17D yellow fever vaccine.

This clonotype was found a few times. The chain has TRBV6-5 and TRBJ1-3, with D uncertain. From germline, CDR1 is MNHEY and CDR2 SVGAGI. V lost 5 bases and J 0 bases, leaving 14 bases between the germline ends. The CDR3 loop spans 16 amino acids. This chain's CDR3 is CASSPGRSSSGNTIYF. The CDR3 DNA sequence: TGTGCCAGCAGTCCCGGACGCAGCAGCTCTGGAAACACCATATATTTT.

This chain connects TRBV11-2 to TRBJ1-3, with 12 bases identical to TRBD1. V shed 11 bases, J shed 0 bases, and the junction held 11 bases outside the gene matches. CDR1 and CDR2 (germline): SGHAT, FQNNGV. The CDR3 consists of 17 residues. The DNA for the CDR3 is TGTGCCGCCAACCGGGACAGGGGGCCATTCTCTGGAAACACCATATATTTT. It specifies CAANRDRGPFSGNTIYF.

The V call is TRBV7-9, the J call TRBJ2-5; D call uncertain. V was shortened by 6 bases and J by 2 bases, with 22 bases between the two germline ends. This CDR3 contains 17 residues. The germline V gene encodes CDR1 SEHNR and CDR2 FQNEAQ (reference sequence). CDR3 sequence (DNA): TGTGCCAGCAGTCCCCCTCCGACTCTCCTCCAACAAGAGACCCAGTACTTC. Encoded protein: CASSPPPTLLQQETQYF.

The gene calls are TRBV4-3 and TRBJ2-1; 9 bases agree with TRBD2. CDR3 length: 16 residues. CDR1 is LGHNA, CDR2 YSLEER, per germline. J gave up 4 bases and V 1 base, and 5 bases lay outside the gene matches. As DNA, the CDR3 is TGCGCCAGCAGCCAAGCGCTAGCGGGGCGATACAATGAGCAGTTCTTC. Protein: CASSQALAGRYNEQFF.

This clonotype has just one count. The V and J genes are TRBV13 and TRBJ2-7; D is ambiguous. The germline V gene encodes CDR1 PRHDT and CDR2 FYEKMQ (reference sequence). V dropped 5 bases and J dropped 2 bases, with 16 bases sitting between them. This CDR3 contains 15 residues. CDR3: CASSPAAGSTYEQYV. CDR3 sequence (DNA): TGTGCCAGCAGCCCCGCAGCCGGGTCTACCTACGAGCAGTACGTC.

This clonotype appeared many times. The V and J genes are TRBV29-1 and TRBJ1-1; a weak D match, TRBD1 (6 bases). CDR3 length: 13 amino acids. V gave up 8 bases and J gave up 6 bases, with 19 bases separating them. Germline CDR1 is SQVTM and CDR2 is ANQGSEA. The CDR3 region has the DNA TGCAGCTTCCGGGTCACAGGGTTCCCTGAAGCTTTCTTT. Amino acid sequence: CSFRVTGFPEAFF.

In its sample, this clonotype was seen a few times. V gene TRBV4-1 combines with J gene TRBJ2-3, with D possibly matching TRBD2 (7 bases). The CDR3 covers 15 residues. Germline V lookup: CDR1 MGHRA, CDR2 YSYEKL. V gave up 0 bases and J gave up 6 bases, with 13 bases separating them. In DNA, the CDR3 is TGCGCCAGCAGCCAAGATTCGGGCGGGGGCGATACGCAGTATTTT. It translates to CASSQDSGGGDTQYF.

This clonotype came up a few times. The DNA of the CDR3 is TGTGCCAGCAGTCCACAGTATATTAGTGGGTACGAGCAGTACTTC. Translation: CASSPQYISGYEQYF. The rearrangement uses TRBV14 and TRBJ2-7; D gene uncertain. The CDR3 totals 15 residues. Germline values: CDR1 SGHDN, CDR2 FVKESK. The V end was cut by 6 bases, the J end by 4 bases, with 19 bases between.

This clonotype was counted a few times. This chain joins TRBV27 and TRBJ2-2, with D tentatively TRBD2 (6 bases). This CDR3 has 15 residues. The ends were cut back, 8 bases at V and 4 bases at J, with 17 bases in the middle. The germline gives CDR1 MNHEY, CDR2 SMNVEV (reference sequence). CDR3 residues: CASASRGSSTGELFF. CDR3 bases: TGTGCCAGCGCCAGTCGGGGGTCGAGCACCGGGGAGCTGTTTTTT.

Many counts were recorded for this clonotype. As DNA, the CDR3 is TGCGCCAGCAGCGTCGGGACTAGCGGTAAAGAGACCCAGTACTTC. It is translated as CASSVGTSGKETQYF. The rearrangement links TRBV5-1 to TRBJ2-5; TRBD2 agrees at 11 bases. This CDR3 has 15 amino acids. Germline CDR1 is SGHRS and CDR2 is YFSETQ. Trimming at V came to 4 bases and at J to 3 bases, leaving 5 bases not matched to a gene.

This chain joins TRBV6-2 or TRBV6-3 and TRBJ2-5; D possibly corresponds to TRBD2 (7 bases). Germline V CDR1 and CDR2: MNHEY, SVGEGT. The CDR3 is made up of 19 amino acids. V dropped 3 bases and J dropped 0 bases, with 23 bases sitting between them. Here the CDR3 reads CASSYYVGIAGAYQETQYF. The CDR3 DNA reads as TGTGCCAGCAGTTATTACGTCGGGATCGCGGGGGCGTACCAAGAGACCCAGTACTTC.

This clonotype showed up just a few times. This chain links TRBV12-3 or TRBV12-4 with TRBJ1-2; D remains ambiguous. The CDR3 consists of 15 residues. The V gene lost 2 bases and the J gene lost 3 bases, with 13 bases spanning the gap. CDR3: CASSLFRHWDYGYTF. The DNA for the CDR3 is TGTGCCAGCAGTTTATTTCGGCACTGGGACTATGGCTACACCTTC.

CDR3 sequence: CASSSAGGVETQYF. The CDR3, as DNA: TGTGCCAGCAGTTCCGCGGGAGGGGTAGAGACCCAGTACTTC. The chain is built from TRBV6-5 and TRBJ2-5; 9 bases align to TRBD2. V trimming: 4 bases; J trimming: 4 bases; junction bases outside the gene matches: 4. CDR3 length: 14 residues. Germline CDR1 MNHEY, CDR2 SVGAGI.